The present entry profiles one T cell receptor (beta chain) with its context. Its antigen is unknown. A template switching step contributed a universal primer site, while unique molecular identifiers were present in the cDNA. TCRdb recomputed calls from the 5' RACE reads with MiXCR, one row per CDR3 protein. The table records 1,800,000 or so distinct CDR3 sequences, less than 35% of them present only once. This entry is derived from a study of identical twins. Points from the study as a whole: Zero-insertion analyses could be partly confounded by invariant MAIT and iNKT cells. Excess sharing by twins proved weaker in beta out-of-frame sequences.

This CDR3 has 15 amino acids. V shed 1 base and J shed 5 bases, with 12 bases lying between them. The V gene's germline CDR1 is MDHEN and CDR2 SYDVKM. The V and J genes are TRBV28 and TRBJ2-1, with D possibly TRBD2 on 5 matching bases. The sample comprised cord blood. The receptor's source is a newborn girl in good health. In DNA form, the CDR3 reads TGTGCCAGCAGTTTATACCGGAGGACGCACAATGAGCAGTTCTTC. Amino acids: CASSLYRRTHNEQFF.